This passage covers 8 T cell receptor beta chains from one sample sequenced in a study of cytomegalovirus exposure and HLA in healthy donors. The primer mix had 60 Vbeta and 13 Jbeta primers. Profiled with immunoSEQ multiplex PCR; TCRdb holds only in-frame clones, not every one. This repertoire shows approximately 50,000 clones, approximately 80% found once; its top ten account for 4.3%. What was sequenced was PBMCs. Receptor source: a man aged 25-45 years in good health and CMV-seronegative.

This chain links TRBV6-1 with TRBJ2-3, with 9 bases that match TRBD2. Trimming cost V 1 base and J 2 bases; bases outside gene matches: 4. This CDR3 contains 16 residues. Germline CDR1 reads MNHNS; CDR2 reads SASEGT. The CDR3 coding sequence is TGTGCCAGCAGTGAAGTGCCTAGCGGGATCACAGATACGCAGTATTTT. Its protein product is CASSEVPSGITDTQYF.

The chain uses TRBV12-5 and TRBJ2-1; the match to TRBD2 covers 10 bases. CDR1 LGHNT and CDR2 FRNRAP come from the germline V gene. V dropped 7 bases and J dropped 0; count of bases not matched to a gene: 12. The length of the CDR3 is 18 residues. Here the CDR3 reads CASEGLAGALSSYNEQFF. CDR3 DNA sequence: TGTGCTAGTGAGGGGCTAGCGGGGGCCCTCAGCTCCTACAATGAGCAGTTCTTC. The complete variable domain, with remaining parts taken from reference TRBV12-5 and TRBJ2-1, reads DARVTQTPRHKVTEMGQEVTMRCQPILGHNTVFWYRQTMMQGLELLAYFRNRAPLDDSGMPKDRFSAEMPDATLATLKIQPSEPRDSAVYFCASEGLAGALSSYNEQFFGPGTRLTVL.

The chain is built from TRBV7-9 and TRBJ2-6; 11 bases are shared with TRBD1. The CDR3 spans 18 residues. Germline-derived CDR1 and CDR2 are SEHNR and FQNEAQ (reference sequence). The V and J ends lost 6 bases and 0 bases, in that order; junction bases with no gene match: 7. The CDR3 here is CASSSGQGARSGANVLTF. The CDR3 DNA sequence: TGTGCCAGCAGTTCCGGACAGGGGGCACGCTCTGGGGCCAACGTCCTGACTTTC.

This chain uses TRBV2 with TRBJ2-5; 16 nucleotides match TRBD2. Looked up from germline, CDR1 is SNHLY and CDR2 is FYNNEI. The CDR3 has 19 residues. V trimming: 7 bases; J trimming: 2 bases; junction bases outside the gene matches: 13. The chain's CDR3 is CASTLEGLAGGRDQETQYF. The CDR3 DNA reads TGTGCCAGCACCCTGGAGGGACTAGCGGGGGGGCGGGATCAAGAGACCCAGTACTTC.

The genes are TRBV11-2 and TRBJ1-1; the D is unclear. CDR3 length: 15 residues. Trimming took off 0 bases at V and 1 base at J, with 9 bases between the two ends. Germline CDR1 reads SGHAT; CDR2 reads FQNNGV. The CDR3 region has the DNA TGTGCCAGCAGCTTAGAAACGGGTAAGAACACTGAAGCTTTCTTT. Translation gives CASSLETGKNTEAFF.

This sequence joins TRBV30 and TRBJ1-5, with a weak D call TRBD1 (5 bases). V was clipped by 0 bases and J by 1 base, with 13 bases between them. This CDR3 is built from 16 residues. Germline V gene lookup returns CDR1 GTSNPN and CDR2 SVGIG (reference sequence). For the CDR3, the DNA is TGTGCCTGGAGTGTACGCAGGGCAGGGAGCAATCAGCCCCAGCATTTT. Translated: CAWSVRRAGSNQPQHF. Based on the CDR3 plus reference TRBV30 and TRBJ1-5, the full variable domain is SQTIHQWPATLVQPVGSPLSLECTVEGTSNPNLYWYRQAAGRGLQLLFYSVGIGQISSEVPQNLSASRPQDRQFILSSKKLLLSDSGFYLCAWSVRRAGSNQPQHFGDGTRLSIL.

The chain joins TRBV10-2 to TRBJ2-1; 10 nucleotides line up with TRBD2. The V gene's germline CDR1 is WSHSY and CDR2 SAAADI. V was clipped by 6 bases and J by 10 bases; unmatched bases: 6. The CDR3 extends over 13 amino acids. The CDR3 bases are TGCGCCAGCAGGCTAGCGGGAGAGGGAGAGCAGTTCTTC. This encodes CASRLAGEGEQFF.

The J gene is TRBJ1-2, the V gene TRBV6-5; 8 bases fit TRBD1. Germline assignment: CDR1 MNHEY and CDR2 SVGAGI. This CDR3 has 14 residues. V shed 3 bases and J 4 bases; nucleotides not matched to a gene: 4. DNA for the CDR3: TGTGCCAGCAGTTATGGGACAGGAGGCTATGGCTACACCTTC. Translation gives CASSYGTGGYGYTF.